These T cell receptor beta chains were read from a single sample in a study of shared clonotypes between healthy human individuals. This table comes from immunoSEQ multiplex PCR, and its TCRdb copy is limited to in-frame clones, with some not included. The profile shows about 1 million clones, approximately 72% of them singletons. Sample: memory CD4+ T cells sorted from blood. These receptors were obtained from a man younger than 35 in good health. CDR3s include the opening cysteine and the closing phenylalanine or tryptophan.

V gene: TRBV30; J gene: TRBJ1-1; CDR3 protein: CALDRGVYNTEAFF
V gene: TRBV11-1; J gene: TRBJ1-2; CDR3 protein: CASTPTEAGNYGYTF
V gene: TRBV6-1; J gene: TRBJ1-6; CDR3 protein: CASRVQGYNSPLHF
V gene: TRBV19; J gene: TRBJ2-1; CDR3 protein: CASYPGGLSYNEQFF
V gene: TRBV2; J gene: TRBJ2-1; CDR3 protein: CAAGVEGGNEQFF
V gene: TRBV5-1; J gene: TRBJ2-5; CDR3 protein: CASGWGTAQETQYF
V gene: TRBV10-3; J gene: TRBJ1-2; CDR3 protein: CAIRGESRGYTF
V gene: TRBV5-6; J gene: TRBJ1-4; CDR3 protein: CASSSYDRGDYTKLFF
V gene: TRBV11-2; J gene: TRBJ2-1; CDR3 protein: CASSFPPYNEQFF
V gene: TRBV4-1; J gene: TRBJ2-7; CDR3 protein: CASSQDLWGGGGEQYF
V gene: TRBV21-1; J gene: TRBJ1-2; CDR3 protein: CASSTPLHETGGPLRDGYTF
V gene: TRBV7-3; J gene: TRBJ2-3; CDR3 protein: CASSPYRLGTADTQYF
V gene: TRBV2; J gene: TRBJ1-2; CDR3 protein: CASRGGGAGYTF
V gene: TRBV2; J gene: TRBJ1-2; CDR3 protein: CASERVNYGYTF
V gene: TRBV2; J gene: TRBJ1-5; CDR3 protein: CASSSRQGYQPQHF
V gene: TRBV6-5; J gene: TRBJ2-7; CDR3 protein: CASSFRDEQYF
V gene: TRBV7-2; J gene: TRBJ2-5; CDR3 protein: CASSSDFGGRQETQYF
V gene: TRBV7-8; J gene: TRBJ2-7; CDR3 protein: CASRQDRVLAGGSPRYEQYF
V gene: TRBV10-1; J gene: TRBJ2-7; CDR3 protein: CASSEYNRGPSYEQYF
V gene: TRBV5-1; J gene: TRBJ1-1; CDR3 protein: CASSSDRGEAFF
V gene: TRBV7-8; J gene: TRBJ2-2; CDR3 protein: CASSLVQAGTGELFF
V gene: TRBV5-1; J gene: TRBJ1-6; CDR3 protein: CASSPTGFENSPLHF
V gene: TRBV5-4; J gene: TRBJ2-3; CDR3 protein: CASSLEGKRTDTQYF
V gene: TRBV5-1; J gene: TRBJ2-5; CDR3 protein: CASSRGDTQETQYF
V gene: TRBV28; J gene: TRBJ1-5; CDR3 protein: CASSSDGYSNQPQHF
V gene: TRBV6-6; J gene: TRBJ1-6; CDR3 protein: CASSLQPDTPRPLHF
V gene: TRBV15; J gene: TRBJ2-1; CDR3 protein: CATSREAGYNEQFF
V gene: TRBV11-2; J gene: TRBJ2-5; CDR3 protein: CASSLVGETQYF
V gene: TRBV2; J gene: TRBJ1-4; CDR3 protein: CASSETGFNEKLFF
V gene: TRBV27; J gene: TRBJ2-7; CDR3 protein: CASSPYRTGGQYF
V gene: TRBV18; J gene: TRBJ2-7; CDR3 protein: CASSPPGTSGSSEQYF
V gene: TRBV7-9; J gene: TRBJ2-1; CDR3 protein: CASSRRGAGGQDEQFF
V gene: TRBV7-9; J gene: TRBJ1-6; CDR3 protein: CASSTFLTGLDSPLHF
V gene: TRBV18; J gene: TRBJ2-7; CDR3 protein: CASSPWDRTNYEQYF
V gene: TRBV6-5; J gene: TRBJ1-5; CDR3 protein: CASSPPGNQPQHF
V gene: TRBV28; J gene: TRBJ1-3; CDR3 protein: CASSLSGGISGNTIYF
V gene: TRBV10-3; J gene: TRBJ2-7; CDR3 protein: CAISGVTTAYEQYF
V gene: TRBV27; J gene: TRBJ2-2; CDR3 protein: CASSLQGADGELFF
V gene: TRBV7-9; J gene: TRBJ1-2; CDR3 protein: CASSLSQQVGYGYTF
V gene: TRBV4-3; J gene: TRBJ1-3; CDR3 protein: CASSQGGQGNTIYF
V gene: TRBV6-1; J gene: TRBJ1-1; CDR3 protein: CASGVLGTTEAFF
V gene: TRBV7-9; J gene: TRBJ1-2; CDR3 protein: CASSQAGSTNYGYTF
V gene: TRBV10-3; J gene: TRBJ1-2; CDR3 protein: CAISGVGDGYTF
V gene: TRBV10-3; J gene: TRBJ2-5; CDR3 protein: CAISAAPQETQYF
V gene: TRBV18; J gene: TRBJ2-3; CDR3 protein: CASSPKAGVDTQYF